Listed below are T cell receptor beta chains from one sample, sequenced in a study of T cells in Graves' hyperthyroidism and ophthalmopathy. TCRdb redid the calling of the multiplex PCR reads with MiXCR, one entry per CDR3 protein. In the table there are about 560,000 distinct CDR3 sequences, approximately 16% of which are singletons. Sequenced sample: blood. These receptor sequences come from a woman aged 18-29 years with Graves' hyperthyroidism. Each CDR3 is given with its conserved first and last residue. The D gene is left open where the match is weak. Expanded clones get a size class; other rows say once, few or many, or leave the size out.

d_gene	len	j_gene	abundance	v_gene	CDR3aa	CDR3nt
.	11	TRBJ1-4	many	TRBV3-1	CASSQDQGLFF	TGTGCCAGCAGCCAAGATCAGGGTCTGTTTTTT
.	15	TRBJ2-1	.	TRBV24-1	CATSDLLGGYNEQFF	TGTGCCACCAGTGATTTGCTTGGGGGGTACAATGAGCAGTTCTTC
TRBD2	14	TRBJ2-7	.	TRBV29-1	CSVRERERSYEQYF	TGCAGCGTTAGGGAGCGGGAGAGGTCCTACGAGCAGTACTTC
.	17	TRBJ2-3	many	TRBV20-1	CSASPGSLAGSTDTQYF	TGCAGTGCCAGCCCTGGGTCGCTGGCGGGAAGCACAGATACGCAGTATTTT
TRBD1	13	TRBJ1-5	few	TRBV28	CASSFRDRQPQHF	TGTGCCAGCAGTTTTAGGGACAGACAGCCCCAGCATTTT
TRBD1	16	TRBJ1-6	many	TRBV20-1	CSARDGRTGDNSPLHF	TGCAGTGCTAGAGATGGGAGGACAGGGGATAATTCACCCCTCCACTTT
TRBD1	15	TRBJ2-7	.	TRBV20-1	CSARVLGQGASEQYF	TGCAGTGCTAGAGTATTAGGACAGGGGGCTAGCGAGCAGTACTTC
.	8	TRBJ2-1	many	TRBV18	CASSRGFF	TGTGCCAGCTCACGGGGGTTCTTC
.	10	TRBJ2-5	many	TRBV20-1	CSAQGETQYF	TGCAGTGCCCAAGGGGAGACCCAGTACTTC
TRBD2	17	TRBJ2-3	.	TRBV28	CASSPGWAGVRGDTQYF	TGTGCCAGCAGCCCCGGCTGGGCGGGAGTCCGTGGAGATACGCAGTATTTT
TRBD1	15	TRBJ2-5	many	TRBV2	CASRMRQGAGETQYF	TGTGCCAGCAGGATGAGGCAGGGGGCCGGTGAGACCCAGTACTTC
.	15	TRBJ2-3	many	TRBV12-3/TRBV12-4	CASSPSTGLTDTQYF	TGTGCCAGCAGTCCTTCGACAGGTCTCACAGATACGCAGTATTTT
.	13	TRBJ1-1	many	TRBV4-3	CASSQDGRTEAFF	TGCGCCAGCAGCCAAGACGGACGGACTGAAGCTTTCTTT
.	15	TRBJ1-4	few	TRBV4-2	CASSQDPGINEKLFF	TGTGCCAGCAGCCAAGACCCAGGGATTAATGAAAAACTGTTTTTT
.	13	TRBJ2-7	many	TRBV6-1	CASSDGQRVKQYF	TGTGCCAGCAGTGACGGGCAGCGGGTTAAGCAGTACTTC
.	14	TRBJ1-1	many	TRBV7-2	CASSLAITRPEAFF	TGTGCCAGCAGCTTAGCGATTACCAGGCCTGAAGCTTTCTTT
.	13	TRBJ2-7	.	TRBV6-1	CASSEEGLDEQYF	TGTGCCAGCAGTGAAGAGGGTCTCGACGAGCAGTACTTC
TRBD1	16	TRBJ2-1	few	TRBV9	CASSVGDRVLSYEQFF	TGTGCCAGCAGCGTAGGGGACAGGGTTCTTAGCTATGAGCAGTTCTTC
TRBD2	15	TRBJ2-1	few	TRBV18	CASSQWTSGTDEQFF	TGTGCCAGCTCACAATGGACTAGCGGGACCGATGAGCAGTTCTTC
TRBD2	19	TRBJ2-5	few	TRBV14	CASSQGVGRLAGSQETQYF	TGTGCCAGCAGCCAAGGTGTAGGTCGTCTAGCGGGGAGCCAAGAGACCCAGTACTTC
.	13	TRBJ2-7	.	TRBV20-1	CSARGSRDYEQYF	TGCAGTGCTAGAGGGTCGCGGGACTACGAGCAGTACTTC
TRBD1	14	TRBJ1-5	many	TRBV20-1	CSAETGMGNQPQHF	TGCAGTGCGGAGACAGGGATGGGCAATCAGCCCCAGCATTTT
.	17	TRBJ2-3	few	TRBV20-1	CSASLSGGAGPSDTQYF	TGCAGTGCTAGTCTCTCTGGCGGGGCGGGCCCCTCAGATACGCAGTATTTT
.	13	TRBJ1-4	few	TRBV19	CASSWLANEKLFF	TGTGCCAGTAGTTGGTTGGCTAATGAAAAACTGTTTTTT
.	16	TRBJ1-4	few	TRBV5-5	CASSLIYGGLNEKLFF	TGTGCCAGCAGCTTAATATATGGGGGCCTAAATGAAAAACTGTTTTTT
.	13	TRBJ1-1	many	TRBV10-3	CATWGGVNTEAFF	TGTGCCACCTGGGGAGGGGTGAACACTGAAGCTTTCTTT
TRBD1	14	TRBJ1-6	.	TRBV11-3	CASSSGQGDSPLHF	TGTGCCAGCAGCTCCGGACAGGGCGATTCACCCCTCCACTTT
.	15	TRBJ2-2	few	TRBV2	CASSISASATGELFF	TGTGCCAGCAGTATATCAGCATCGGCCACCGGGGAGCTGTTTTTT
.	15	TRBJ1-5	many	TRBV6-1	CASSERIQSNQPQHF	TGTGCCAGCAGTGAACGAATACAGAGCAATCAGCCCCAGCATTTT
.	15	TRBJ1-6	.	TRBV11-2	CASSLAHRRNSPLHF	TGTGCCAGCAGCTTAGCGCACAGACGGAATTCACCCCTCCACTTT
TRBD1	15	TRBJ2-7	many	TRBV11-3	CASSLETGSTYEQYF	TGTGCCAGCAGCTTAGAGACAGGGAGTACCTACGAGCAGTACTTC
.	14	TRBJ2-2	.	TRBV12-3/TRBV12-4	CASSLDSRTGELFF	TGTGCCAGCAGCCTAGACAGTCGTACCGGGGAGCTGTTTTTT
TRBD1	12	TRBJ2-1	.	TRBV20-1	CSATEGGDEQFF	TGCAGTGCCACCGAAGGGGGCGATGAGCAGTTCTTC